Listed here are 11 T cell receptor beta chains from one sample, sequenced in a study of post-analysis software for immune sequencing data. Study-wide results and limits: Included in a set of about 5 TRBV segments more frequent in patients than controls were TRBV5-6, TRBV5-1 and TRBV20-1.

Their recognized antigens are unknown. Unique molecular identifiers were built into the TCR beta cDNA libraries. In TCRdb, the PCR reads were re-called with MiXCR into one record per CDR3 protein. The sample carries about 400,000 distinct CDR3 sequences, less than 35% recorded once. The sequenced sample consisted of blood. These receptors all stem from a girl between 10 and 17 years old with multiple sclerosis.

This clonotype was seen only once. The chain carries TRBV20-1 and TRBJ1-4, with 9 positions matching TRBD1. The V and J ends lost 5 bases and 4 bases, in that order; junction bases with no gene match: 8. CDR3 length: 15 residues. Germline V gene lookup returns CDR1 DFQATT and CDR2 SNEGSKA (reference sequence). Written as DNA, the CDR3 is TGCAGTGCTCCTCTACACAGGGGGCATAATGAAAAACTGTTTTTT. Translated, it gives CSAPLHRGHNEKLFF.

This clonotype was seen a single time. A clone one base away is much larger, so this may be a read error. V usage is TRBV18 and J usage is TRBJ2-5; TRBD1 aligns across 8 bases. J lost 11 bases, V lost 6 bases, and 14 bases had no gene match. Germline V gene lookup returns CDR1 KGHSH and CDR2 LQKENI. CDR3 length: 14 residues. CDR3 DNA sequence: TGTGCCAGCTCCCCGGACAGGGATAGGGGGGAGCAGTACTTC. Its protein product is CASSPDRDRGEQYF.

In this sample, this clonotype turned up many times. The V call is TRBV7-2, the J call TRBJ2-5; possible D gene TRBD2, 5 bases. Looked up from germline, CDR1 is SGHTA and CDR2 is FQGNSA. The CDR3 is 16 amino acids. V lost 1 base, J lost 0 bases, and 12 bases lay in between. CDR3 protein: CASSLGGLGYQETQYF. For the CDR3, the DNA is TGTGCCAGCAGCTTAGGAGGGTTGGGGTACCAAGAGACCCAGTACTTC.

This clonotype was detected only a few times. CDR3 loop: CASSLRGSDNEQFF. For the CDR3, the DNA is TGTGCCAGCAGTTTAAGGGGTTCGGACAATGAGCAGTTCTTC. The chain carries TRBV12-3 or TRBV12-4 and TRBJ2-1; D perhaps matches TRBD1 (5 bases). This CDR3 spans 14 amino acids. V was shortened by 2 bases and J by 5 bases, with 10 bases between the two germline ends.

The rearrangement joins TRBV20-1 to TRBJ2-7; the match to TRBD1 covers 7 bases. TRBJ2-5 explains the end of the DNA better; the J call may be wrong. The CDR3 runs to 13 residues. CDR1 and CDR2 from the germline V gene are DFQATT and SNEGSKA (reference sequence). The CDR3 DNA is TGCAGTGCACGAGGGGGCCATCAAGAGACCCAGTACTTC. It yields the protein CSARGGHQETQYF.

The rearrangement uses TRBV7-8 and TRBJ2-3, with 8 nucleotides matching TRBD2. The CDR3 is 14 amino acids. Germline V lookup: CDR1 SGHVS, CDR2 FQNEAQ. V shed 3 bases, J shed 5 bases, and the junction held 4 bases outside the gene matches. The chain's CDR3 is CASSFSGERDTQYF. As DNA, the CDR3 is TGTGCCAGCAGCTTTAGCGGGGAGAGAGATACGCAGTATTTT.

This rearrangement joins TRBV4-3 to TRBJ2-2; 9 bases align to TRBD1. Germline values: CDR1 LGHNA, CDR2 YSLEER. Trimming removed 3 bases from V and 3 bases from J; junction bases left unmatched: 17. The CDR3 has 20 residues. The CDR3 spells CASSHGWTGVARGDTGELFF. The CDR3 nucleotides read TGCGCCAGCAGCCATGGATGGACAGGGGTCGCACGTGGGGACACCGGGGAGCTGTTTTTT.

The chain combines TRBV5-6 with TRBJ1-1, with 8 bases fitting TRBD1. Trimming at V came to 3 bases and at J to 6 bases, leaving 7 bases not matched to a gene. The CDR3 consists of 14 residues. Germline V CDR1 and CDR2: SGHDT, YYEEEE. The CDR3 sequence: CASSSQSGGPEAFF. The CDR3 DNA is TGTGCCAGCAGCTCGCAATCAGGGGGCCCTGAAGCTTTCTTT.

The chain has TRBV11-1 and TRBJ2-7; TRBD1 matches 7 bases. The CDR3 runs to 15 residues. J gave up 4 bases and V 2 bases, and 8 bases lay outside the gene matches. The germline V gene encodes CDR1 SGHAT and CDR2 FQDESV (reference sequence). The CDR3 loop is CASSLSGDRWYEQYF. The CDR3 DNA is TGTGCCAGCAGCTTATCCGGGGACAGATGGTACGAGCAGTACTTC.

In DNA form, the CDR3 reads TGTGCCAGCGCTGTTTCCGGGAGCGCCGCTGAAAAACTGTTTTTT. Protein sequence: CASAVSGSAAEKLFF. The chain joins TRBV27 to TRBJ1-4, with no clear D. This CDR3 region has 15 residues. Between the trimmed V and J ends, which lost 8 bases and 7 bases, there was a span of 20 bases. Germline-derived CDR1 and CDR2 are MNHEY and SMNVEV (reference sequence).

This clonotype was detected only a few times. The chain recombines TRBV4-1 with TRBJ1-4; D call uncertain. Trimming shortened V by 2 bases and J by 6 bases, and 13 bases separated the two germline ends. CDR3 size: 15 residues. Per the germline V gene, CDR1 is MGHRA and CDR2 is YSYEKL. CDR3 sequence reads: CASSQKGLRDEKLFF. CDR3 nucleotide sequence: TGCGCCAGCAGCCAAAAAGGCCTTAGGGATGAAAAACTGTTTTTT.